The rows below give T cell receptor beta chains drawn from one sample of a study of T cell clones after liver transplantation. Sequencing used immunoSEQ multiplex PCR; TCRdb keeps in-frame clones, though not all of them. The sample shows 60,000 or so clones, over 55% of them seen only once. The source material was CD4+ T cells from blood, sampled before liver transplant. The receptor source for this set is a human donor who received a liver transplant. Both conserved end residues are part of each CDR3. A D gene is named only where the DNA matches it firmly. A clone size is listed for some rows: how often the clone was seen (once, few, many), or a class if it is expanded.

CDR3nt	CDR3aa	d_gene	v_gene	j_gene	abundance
TGTGCCAGCAGAGAAACCGTGGGGCCCGGCTATGGCTACACCTTC	CASRETVGPGYGYTF	.	TRBV2	TRBJ1-2	many
TGTGCCAGCAGACGGGGGAGTGGCACCGGGGAGCTGTTTTTT	CASRRGSGTGELFF	.	TRBV7-6	TRBJ2-2	.
TGTGCCAGCAGTCTGACAGGGGTGGGCACCGGGGAGCTGTTTTTT	CASSLTGVGTGELFF	TRBD1	TRBV6-1	TRBJ2-2	.
TGTGCCAGCTCACCTCCTCAGGGTCTTCAAGAGACCCAGTACTTC	CASSPPQGLQETQYF	.	TRBV18	TRBJ2-5	once
TGTGCCATCTCGGCGGGGACTGAAGCTTTCTTT	CAISAGTEAFF	.	TRBV5-4	TRBJ1-1	.
TGTGCCAGCAGACCCGCCAGGGCAGGACAATTCACCTACGAGCAGTACTTC	CASRPARAGQFTYEQYF	.	TRBV28	TRBJ2-7	few
TGTGCCAGTAGTATAGGACAGGGAGCTAACTATGGCTACACCTTC	CASSIGQGANYGYTF	TRBD1	TRBV19	TRBJ1-2	.
TGTGCCAGCAGCTTGGACAGGGTGGGTGGAAACACCATATATTTT	CASSLDRVGGNTIYF	TRBD1	TRBV7-2	TRBJ1-3	many
TGTGCCAGCTCACCCAGGGGGGATAGAGAGACCCAGTACTTC	CASSPRGDRETQYF	.	TRBV18	TRBJ2-5	.
TGTGCCAGCAGCCAAGATATGGTAGTCCGCAATGAGCAGTTCTTC	CASSQDMVVRNEQFF	.	TRBV14	TRBJ2-1	once
TGTGCCAGCAGCTTAGGGTCGGGGAACACCGGGGAGCTGTTTTTT	CASSLGSGNTGELFF	.	TRBV7-2	TRBJ2-2	.
TGTGCCAGCTCACCAATGGACAGGGGAGGAGGAGGTGGCTACACCTTC	CASSPMDRGGGGGYTF	TRBD1	TRBV18	TRBJ1-2	.
TGTGCCAGTAGCCCCTCCTACAGGGGAGGAAACACTGAAGCTTTCTTT	CASSPSYRGGNTEAFF	TRBD1	TRBV19	TRBJ1-1	.
TGTGCCAGCAGTCTTGGACAGGGGAAACACACCATATATTTT	CASSLGQGKHTIYF	TRBD1	TRBV6-5	TRBJ1-3	.
TGTGCCAGCAGTCCGTCCACTCCAGGGGGGTACGAGCAGTACTTC	CASSPSTPGGYEQYF	.	TRBV28	TRBJ2-7	.
TGTGCCAGCTCACCCGACCCCGGGACTAGCGGAACACTAGCCAAAAACATTCAGTACTTC	CASSPDPGTSGTLAKNIQYF	TRBD2	TRBV18	TRBJ2-4	.
TGTGCCAGCAGCTTGGTTGGACAGAGCAATCAGCCCCAGCATTTT	CASSLVGQSNQPQHF	.	TRBV5-5	TRBJ1-5	.
TGTGCCAGCCGTGGCCCCTCCTACACCGGGGAGCTGTTTTTT	CASRGPSYTGELFF	.	TRBV27	TRBJ2-2	.
TGTGCTAGCAGCCCTGACCCTAGTTCACCCCTCCACTTT	CASSPDPSSPLHF	.	TRBV7-7	TRBJ1-6	.
TGCGCCAGCAGGAGCGGGGGGGCAAGCTCCTACAATGAGCAGTTCTTC	CASRSGGASSYNEQFF	TRBD2	TRBV10-2	TRBJ2-1	.
TGTGCCAGCAGCCTTCCTAGCGGAAGGAACACCGGGGAGCTGTTTTTT	CASSLPSGRNTGELFF	TRBD2	TRBV11-2	TRBJ2-2	few
TGTGCCAGCAGTGCCACTAGTACCGGGGAGCTGTTTTTT	CASSATSTGELFF	.	TRBV6-1	TRBJ2-2	.
TGTGCCAGCAGCTTAGTTTGGGGGGGCGGGACAGATACGCAGTATTTT	CASSLVWGGGTDTQYF	.	TRBV5-6	TRBJ2-3	.
TGTGCCAGCAGCGACCGACATGCGGGGAATTCACCCCTCCACTTT	CASSDRHAGNSPLHF	.	TRBV9	TRBJ1-6	few
TGCAGCGTCGCTACCGGTGGGGGGGATCAGCCCCAGCATTTT	CSVATGGGDQPQHF	.	TRBV29-1	TRBJ1-5	.